One and the same sample provided the 18 T cell receptor beta chains below, sequenced in a study of blood T cell repertoires in COVID-19. Sequencing was performed with immunoSEQ multiplex PCR; in TCRdb, only in-frame clones are kept and a portion is missing. The table includes some 100,000 clones, 75% to 90% detected once. The sample consisted of peripheral blood. The receptors stem from a human donor in a cohort sampled during active COVID-19.

This rearrangement joins TRBV7-9 to TRBJ1-1, with TRBD1 identical over 7 bases. The CDR3 has 14 amino acids. Germline values: CDR1 SEHNR, CDR2 FQNEAQ (reference sequence). Germline trimming cut 4 bases from V and 3 bases from J; bases unmatched to any gene: 5. The CDR3 coding sequence is TGTGCCAGCAGCTCCGACAGGGCGCACACTGAAGCTTTCTTT. The encoded protein is CASSSDRAHTEAFF.

The chain couples TRBV5-1 to TRBJ1-2; 9 bases are shared with TRBD1. Trimming cost V 7 bases and J 7 bases; bases outside gene matches: 14. This CDR3 spans 15 amino acids. Germline-derived CDR1 and CDR2 are SGHRS and YFSETQ. CDR3 sequence reads: CASVRDRASSGGYTF. CDR3 DNA: TGCGCCAGCGTACGGGACAGGGCTAGTTCGGGTGGCTACACCTTC.

DNA for the CDR3: TGTGCCAGTTCAAGGATCGGGGTCCAAGAGACCCAGTACTTC. It codes for CASSRIGVQETQYF. The V and J genes are TRBV27 and TRBJ2-5; weak D call: TRBD2 (5 bases). The V and J ends lost 9 bases and 1 base respectively, with 15 bases between them. Germline CDR1 and CDR2: MNHEY and SMNVEV (reference sequence). There are 14 residues in the CDR3.

The genes are TRBV19 and TRBJ2-2; 15 positions match TRBD2. The V gene's germline CDR1 is LNHDA and CDR2 SQIVND (reference sequence). V lost 8 bases to trimming and J lost 4 bases; unmatched junction nucleotides: 5. This CDR3 region has 16 residues. This CDR3 reads CASGTSGGRGTGELFF. The CDR3 DNA sequence: TGTGCCAGTGGGACTAGCGGGGGGCGGGGCACCGGGGAGCTGTTTTTT.

V and J are TRBV6-5 and TRBJ1-2; 9 bases line up with TRBD1. Trimming removed 10 bases from V and 0 bases from J; junction bases left unmatched: 3. CDR1 and CDR2 from the germline V gene are MNHEY and SVGAGI. This CDR3 is built from 13 residues. CDR3 residues: CATGTGPNYGYTF. DNA for the CDR3: TGTGCCACCGGGACAGGGCCTAACTATGGCTACACCTTC.

The rearrangement links TRBV29-1 to TRBJ2-2, with D possibly TRBD1 on 6 matching bases. Germline V gene sequence: CDR1 SQVTM, CDR2 ANQGSEA. Trimming shortened V by 7 bases and J by 3 bases, and 15 bases separated the two germline ends. The CDR3 runs to 14 residues. The CDR3 sequence is CSGTSTGHTGELFF. CDR3 DNA: TGCAGCGGGACATCGACAGGACACACCGGGGAGCTGTTTTTT.

The chain recombines TRBV24-1 with TRBJ2-1; the match to TRBD2 covers 7 bases. Trimming removed 0 bases from V and 9 bases from J; junction bases left unmatched: 13. The length of the CDR3 is 17 residues. From germline, CDR1 is KGHDR and CDR2 SFDVKD. CDR3 in DNA: TGTGCCACCAGTGATTTGGGGCCATTGGCGGGAGATACTGAGCAGTTCTTC. Its translation: CATSDLGPLAGDTEQFF.

This clone was counted a single time. The chain combines TRBV5-4 with TRBJ2-3; 7 nucleotides agree with TRBD2. The CDR3 runs 16 residues. The germline CDR1 and CDR2 sequences are SGHNT and YYREEE (reference sequence). J lost 1 base, V lost 5 bases, and 10 bases had no gene match. The CDR3 DNA reads TGTGCCAGCAGATCTGGCGGGGGAGCGCGCACAGATACGCAGTATTTT. Its protein product is CASRSGGGARTDTQYF.

The chain couples TRBV5-1 to TRBJ2-5; D ambiguous. With 3 bases removed from V and 1 base from J, the gap between germline ends came to 10 bases. The CDR3 contains 14 residues. The V gene's germline CDR1 is SGHRS and CDR2 YFSETQ. CDR3 protein: CASSYLVSQETQYF. The CDR3 DNA is TGCGCCAGCAGCTACCTAGTTAGCCAAGAGACCCAGTACTTC.

DNA of the CDR3: TGTGCCACCAGTGACCGATCTAGCGGGAGCTCCTACGAGCAGTACTTC. This gives the protein CATSDRSSGSSYEQYF. The rearrangement links TRBV24-1 to TRBJ2-7, with 10 bases aligning to TRBD2. After removal of 4 bases from V and 0 bases from J, the junction contained 5 bases not matched to a gene. The CDR3 loop spans 16 amino acids. CDR1 is KGHDR, CDR2 SFDVKD, per germline.

CDR3 in amino acids: CASSSRVVAGSSYEQYF. The CDR3 DNA reads TGTGCCAGCAGTTCCAGGGTTGTAGCGGGAAGCTCCTACGAGCAGTACTTC. This chain links TRBV27 with TRBJ2-7; TRBD2 aligns across 8 bases. This CDR3 has 17 residues. J gave up 0 bases and V 4 bases, and 11 bases lay outside the gene matches. Germline V gene sequence: CDR1 MNHEY, CDR2 SMNVEV (reference sequence).

V gene TRBV6-5 combines with J gene TRBJ2-7; 8 bases map to TRBD2. The germline V gene encodes CDR1 MNHEY and CDR2 SVGAGI. The CDR3 has 14 amino acids. V dropped 4 bases and J dropped 2; count of bases not matched to a gene: 4. CDR3 sequence (DNA): TGTGCCAGCAGTTTCACGGGGGGGCCCTACGAGCAGTACTTC. Translated, it gives CASSFTGGPYEQYF.

V and J are TRBV19 and TRBJ1-2; TRBD1 matches at 9 bases. V was clipped by 5 bases and J by 5 bases; unmatched bases: 9. The CDR3 spans 15 residues. In germline, CDR1 is LNHDA, CDR2 SQIVND (reference sequence). CDR3 sequence (DNA): TGTGCCAGTAGTTCAACAGGGGGCGAGGGATATGGCTACACCTTC. It encodes CASSSTGGEGYGYTF.

As concerns this clone: The identical CDR3 is also encoded by other nucleotide sequences in the sample. The chain couples TRBV7-9 to TRBJ2-6, with TRBD1 as a possible D gene (5 bases). V was trimmed by 5 bases and J by 0 bases, leaving 8 bases between them. Germline V gene sequence: CDR1 SEHNR, CDR2 FQNEAQ (reference sequence). The CDR3 runs 15 residues. CDR3 DNA sequence: TGTGCCAGCAGCCGAGACAGCTCTGGGGCCAACGTCCTGACTTTC. Translation: CASSRDSSGANVLTF.

The chain recombines TRBV6-5 with TRBJ1-4; perhaps TRBD1 as D (5 bases). The germline gives CDR1 MNHEY, CDR2 SVGAGI. V lost 0 bases and J lost 15, with 17 bases in between. There are 14 residues in the CDR3. In DNA, the CDR3 is TGTGCCAGCAGTTACTCGAGTGCCGGGGGGAGTTTGTTTTTT. Its translation: CASSYSSAGGSLFF.

The chain combines TRBV2 with TRBJ2-2; 12 bases match TRBD2. Looked up from germline, CDR1 is SNHLY and CDR2 is FYNNEI. Trimming removed 1 base from V and 3 bases from J; junction bases left unmatched: 3. The CDR3 spans 17 residues. This CDR3 is CASSEGRLAGDTGELFF. CDR3 bases: TGTGCCAGCAGTGAAGGGCGACTAGCGGGAGACACCGGGGAGCTGTTTTTT.

The chain joins TRBV11-3 to TRBJ1-4; TRBD1 agrees at 7 bases. After removal of 1 base from V and 7 bases from J, the junction contained 6 bases not matched to a gene. Germline V gene data show CDR1 as SGHNT and CDR2 as YENEEA. The CDR3 has 15 residues. CDR3 loop: CASSLGGGAGEKLFF. CDR3 nucleotides: TGTGCCAGCAGCTTAGGAGGGGGCGCCGGTGAAAAACTGTTTTTT. The entire variable domain, with the rest obtained from reference TRBV11-3 and TRBJ1-4, is as follows: EAGVVQSPRYKIIEKKQPVAFWCNPISGHNTLYWYLQNLGQGPELLIRYENEEAVDDSQLPKDRFSAERLKGVDSTLKIQPAELGDSAVYLCASSLGGGAGEKLFFGSGTQLSVL.

The V gene is TRBV30, the J gene TRBJ1-1, with a weak D call TRBD1 (5 bases). V lost 5 bases to trimming and J lost 0 bases, with 13 bases between them. The CDR3 sequence is 14 residues long. CDR1 and CDR2 from the germline V gene are GTSNPN and SVGIG (reference sequence). The CDR3 coding sequence is TGTGCCTGGGAGGGGCGAACTTTGAACACTGAAGCTTTCTTT. Amino acids: CAWEGRTLNTEAFF.